The 32 T cell receptor beta chains below were found in one sample sequenced in a study of beta chain features in type 1 diabetes (dated by TCRdb to the late 2010s). The method behind the library was the immunoSEQ multiplex PCR assay. The entire isolated RNA was reverse transcribed using the High Capacity cDNA Reverse Transcription Kit, and thus expressed TCRB transcripts were sequenced. TCRdb retrieved this table from immuneACCESS and kept in-frame rearrangements only. Not all clones are present; in checked studies, unresolved V genes account for under half, and no reason is known for the remainder. Within this sample are around 600,000 clones, with 9.5% to 15% of them counted one time only. The top ten constitute 0.095% to 0.15% of the sample. Results the study describes overall, beyond this receptor: Type 1 diabetes patients showed a moderate but significant shortening of TCRB CDR3 length in all four CD4+ subsets.

Their antigen targets remain unknown. The specimen sequenced was naive CD4+ T cells from blood. The cell subset or site label on this specimen signifies: true naive CD4+ T cells. The receptors here all came from a man aged 30 to 39 with type 1 diabetes.

This clone was picked up a small number of times. The CDR3 DNA follows: TGCGCCAGCAGCTTGTTGGCGGGCCCCCAAGAGACCCAGTACTTC. Residues: CASSLLAGPQETQYF. The V call is TRBV5-1, the J call TRBJ2-5; maybe TRBD2 (5 bases). The germline V gene encodes CDR1 SGHRS and CDR2 YFSETQ. This CDR3 has 15 amino acids. V lost 1 base to trimming and J lost 1 base, with 11 bases between them.

J is TRBJ1-6 and V is TRBV27, with no clear D. The CDR3 loop spans 13 amino acids. CDR1 is MNHEY and CDR2 is SMNVEV in the germline V gene (reference sequence). V was shortened by 5 bases and J by 9 bases, with 11 bases between the two germline ends. CDR3 residues: CASSTWGVSPLHF. In DNA form, the CDR3 reads TGTGCCAGCAGTACTTGGGGAGTTTCACCCCTCCACTTT.

The chain has TRBV18 and TRBJ1-1; 8 bases line up with TRBD1. Trimming took 1 base from V and 5 from J; bases not matched to a gene: 3. Germline values: CDR1 KGHSH, CDR2 LQKENI. The CDR3 runs to 14 residues. CDR3 region: CASSPRQGITEAFF. Written as DNA, the CDR3 is TGTGCCAGCTCACCACGACAGGGGATTACTGAAGCTTTCTTT.

The table lists this clone with a few counts. The chain recombines TRBV11-1 with TRBJ1-6; TRBD1 aligns across 8 bases. V trimming: 5 bases; J trimming: 18 bases; junction bases outside the gene matches: 12. The CDR3 sequence is 13 residues long. Germline CDR1 reads SGHAT; CDR2 reads FQDESV (reference sequence). The CDR3 region is CASSPTRTGKTHF. CDR3 nucleotide sequence: TGTGCCAGCAGCCCAACCCGGACAGGGAAGACCCACTTT.

This clone was observed a few times. The rearrangement uses TRBV7-9 and TRBJ2-5; D gene ambiguous. The CDR3 is 13 amino acids. V shed 3 bases and J shed 3 bases, with 8 bases lying between them. CDR1 and CDR2 (germline): SEHNR, FQNEAQ (reference sequence). In nucleotides, the CDR3 is TGTGCCAGCAGCTTTAACAGAGAAGAGACCCAGTACTTC. This sequence encodes CASSFNREETQYF.

This clone was picked up a small number of times. CDR3 in amino acids: CSVDGLGTEAFF. The CDR3, as DNA: TGCAGCGTTGACGGGCTCGGCACTGAAGCTTTCTTT. The chain has TRBV29-1 and TRBJ1-1; no definite D call. Trimming pared 3 bases from V and 4 bases from J, leaving 9 bases between. CDR3 length: 12 amino acids. CDR1 is SQVTM and CDR2 is ANQGSEA in the germline V gene.

This clone was counted between two and nine times. This chain joins TRBV9 and TRBJ2-5; 7 bases map to TRBD1. CDR3 size: 16 residues. V shed 0 bases and J 0 bases; nucleotides not matched to a gene: 5. In germline, CDR1 is SGDLS, CDR2 YYNGEE. The CDR3 sequence: CASSVALTGNQETQYF. The CDR3 region has the DNA TGTGCCAGCAGCGTAGCCCTGACAGGGAACCAAGAGACCCAGTACTTC.

This clone was counted only a few times. This chain connects TRBV9 to TRBJ1-5; a weak D match, TRBD1 (6 bases). Germline values: CDR1 SGDLS, CDR2 YYNGEE. V lost 2 bases to trimming and J lost 9 bases, with 12 bases between them. This CDR3 has 13 residues. CDR3 DNA: TGTGCCAGCAGCGTGGGGGCCACCGGGCCCCAGCATTTT. This sequence encodes CASSVGATGPQHF.

This clone was detected only a few times. This sequence joins TRBV5-1 and TRBJ2-5; D uncertain. This CDR3 region has 14 residues. Germline CDR1 reads SGHRS; CDR2 reads YFSETQ. Trimming took 4 bases from V and 4 from J, leaving 14 bases between them. CDR3 nucleotide sequence: TGCGCCAGCAGCACCTTGGTGCCAGGAGAGACCCAGTACTTC. It specifies CASSTLVPGETQYF.

The chain links TRBV11-2 to TRBJ1-1, with D hard to call. V was pared by 8 bases and J by 5 bases, with 12 bases between. Germline loops: CDR1 SGHAT, CDR2 FQNNGV. The CDR3 loop spans 12 amino acids. CDR3 coding DNA: TGTGCCAGCGGCGGGCGAGGGACTGAAGCTTTCTTT. It specifies CASGGRGTEAFF.

This clone appeared a few times. The rearrangement joins TRBV7-2 to TRBJ1-2; D unresolved. Germline V gene lookup returns CDR1 SGHTA and CDR2 FQGNSA. The length of the CDR3 is 12 residues. Trimming took 3 bases from V and 4 from J, leaving 6 bases between them. The CDR3 here is CASSFGSYGYTF. The CDR3 DNA follows: TGTGCCAGCAGCTTTGGGAGCTATGGCTACACCTTC. The variable domain in full, completed from reference TRBV7-2 and TRBJ1-2, reads GAGVSQSPSNKVTEKGKDVELRCDPISGHTALYWYRQSLGQGLEFLIYFQGNSAPDKSGLPSDRFSAERTGGSVSTLTIQRTQQEDSAVYLCASSFGSYGYTFGSGTRLTVV.

This clone was picked up a small number of times. The chain couples TRBV18 to TRBJ2-7; 7 bases line up with TRBD1. Germline CDR1 and CDR2: KGHSH and LQKENI. Losses at the gene ends were 2 bases for V and 5 bases for J; bases not matched to a gene: 9. This CDR3 is built from 15 residues. The CDR3 region is CASSPSTGLSDEQYF. The CDR3 region has the DNA TGTGCCAGCTCACCATCGACAGGGCTTAGCGACGAGCAGTACTTC.

This clone has a count of ten or more. The chain joins TRBV14 to TRBJ1-6, with unresolved D. Trimming took off 4 bases at V and 7 bases at J, with 11 bases between the two ends. The CDR3 is made up of 14 amino acids. Germline lookup yields CDR1 SGHDN and CDR2 FVKESK. This CDR3 reads CASSLSSHNSPLHF. The DNA of the CDR3 is TGTGCCAGCAGCCTTTCCTCCCACAATTCACCCCTCCACTTT.

This clone was counted a single time. This chain joins TRBV12-5 and TRBJ1-2, with no clear D. Trimming took 0 bases from V and 2 from J, leaving 4 bases between them. Germline CDR1 is LGHNT and CDR2 is FRNRAP. The CDR3 length is 13 residues. DNA for the CDR3: TGTGCTAGTGGTTTGGTAGGGAACTATGGCTACACCTTC. Translating it yields CASGLVGNYGYTF.

This clone was found a few times. This chain connects TRBV19 to TRBJ2-1; D gene ambiguous. With 4 bases removed from V and 7 bases from J, the gap between germline ends came to 17 bases. CDR1 is LNHDA, CDR2 SQIVND, per germline (reference sequence). CDR3 length equals 15 residues. CDR3 in DNA: TGTGCCAGTAGTAAAGGGCTGGCTAGTCAAAATGAGCAGTTCTTC. This translates into CASSKGLASQNEQFF.

The CDR3 protein is CASSLRGGSPLHF. The CDR3 region has the DNA TGTGCCAGCAGCCTCAGGGGCGGTTCACCCCTCCACTTT. The chain links TRBV14 to TRBJ1-6, with a weak D call TRBD1 (6 bases). CDR1 and CDR2 from the germline V gene are SGHDN and FVKESK. V was shortened by 4 bases and J by 9 bases, with 10 bases between the two germline ends. The CDR3 length is 13 residues.

This clone appeared a few times. The chain combines TRBV28 with TRBJ2-7; 7 bases map to TRBD1. From germline, CDR1 is MDHEN and CDR2 SYDVKM. V trimming: 3 bases; J trimming: 3 bases; junction bases outside the gene matches: 5. The CDR3 is 14 residues long. The CDR3 bases are TGTGCCAGCAGTTTGCAGGGGGTGGGCTACGAGCAGTACTTC. Protein: CASSLQGVGYEQYF.

This chain connects TRBV4-3 to TRBJ2-7, with 11 bases matching TRBD1. The CDR3 is 16 residues long. V was clipped by 1 base and J by 3 bases; unmatched bases: 5. Per germline, CDR1 LGHNA and CDR2 YSLEER. This CDR3 reads CASSQGRGTGGYEQYF. DNA of the CDR3: TGCGCCAGCAGCCAAGGACGCGGGACAGGGGGCTACGAGCAGTACTTC.

This clone has more than one count but fewer than ten. The genes are TRBV5-1 and TRBJ2-5, with D hard to call. The germline V gene has CDR1 SGHRS and CDR2 YFSETQ. With 8 bases removed from V and 2 bases from J, the gap between germline ends came to 10 bases. The CDR3 consists of 12 residues. This CDR3 reads CASRTAQETQYF. In DNA form, the CDR3 reads TGCGCCAGTAGGACCGCGCAAGAGACCCAGTACTTC.

This clone was detected only once. The J gene is TRBJ2-7, the V gene TRBV29-1; tentative D call: TRBD1 (5 bases). The CDR3 consists of 12 residues. CDR1 is SQVTM and CDR2 is ANQGSEA in the germline V gene. V lost 5 bases, J lost 5 bases, and 13 bases lay in between. The CDR3 spells CSVQSRANEQYF. In nucleotides, the CDR3 is TGCAGCGTTCAGTCCAGGGCCAACGAGCAGTACTTC.

The chain employs TRBV4-2 and TRBJ1-4, with D tentatively TRBD1 (5 bases). Germline V gene sequence: CDR1 LGHNA, CDR2 YNFKEQ. This CDR3 spans 18 amino acids. V lost 3 bases and J lost 2, with 19 bases in between. CDR3 loop: CASSQGVRAVVTNEKLFF. In DNA form, the CDR3 reads TGTGCCAGCAGCCAGGGGGTCAGGGCCGTCGTGACTAATGAAAAACTGTTTTTT.

This clone was seen only a few times. The junction shows a germline mismatch at one end, possibly a read error. The CDR3 sequence is CASSLGTVAPDWTF. The CDR3, as DNA: TGTGCCAGCAGTCTCGGGACAGTGGCGCCAGATTGGACTTTT. This chain connects TRBV6-1 to TRBJ1-6, with 7 bases fitting TRBD1. The V gene's germline CDR1 is MNHNS and CDR2 SASEGT. This CDR3 region has 14 residues.

This clone was counted a few times. This chain joins TRBV7-2 and TRBJ1-3, with D possibly matching TRBD1 (5 bases). V was trimmed by 1 base and J by 4 bases, leaving 14 bases between them. The germline V gene encodes CDR1 SGHTA and CDR2 FQGNSA. The CDR3 is 16 residues long. CDR3 region: CASSLVRGALGNTIYF. DNA of the CDR3: TGTGCCAGCAGCTTAGTGCGAGGGGCACTGGGAAACACCATATATTTT.

The rearrangement links TRBV4-3 to TRBJ2-2; D uncertain. This CDR3 is 16 amino acids long. The V and J ends lost 0 bases and 2 bases respectively, with 10 bases between them. Looked up from germline, CDR1 is LGHNA and CDR2 is YSLEER. In DNA, the CDR3 is TGCGCCAGCAGCCAAGAGTTGACCATAAACACCGGGGAGCTGTTTTTT. Protein: CASSQELTINTGELFF.

This clone has only a few counts. The gene calls are TRBV30 and TRBJ1-5; D unclear. The V end lost 3 bases, the J end lost 2 bases, and 17 bases lay between the germline ends. CDR1 and CDR2 from the germline V gene are GTSNPN and SVGIG (reference sequence). CDR3 size: 16 residues. CDR3 region: CAWSNKGVLGNQPQHF. The CDR3 bases are TGTGCCTGGAGCAATAAGGGTGTTTTGGGCAATCAGCCCCAGCATTTT.

This clone was counted a few times. The genes are TRBV2 and TRBJ2-3; TRBD2 is a possible D gene (6 bases). V was shortened by 11 bases and J by 2 bases, with 17 bases between the two germline ends. Germline V gives CDR1 SNHLY, CDR2 FYNNEI. This CDR3 spans 14 amino acids. For the CDR3, the DNA is TGTGCCGGGAAGGCGGGGCGAAACACAGATACGCAGTATTTT. It yields the protein CAGKAGRNTDTQYF.

The gene calls are TRBV7-2 and TRBJ1-2; weak D call: TRBD1 (6 bases). Trimming shortened V by 1 base and J by 5 bases, and 20 bases separated the two germline ends. The CDR3 has 17 amino acids. The V gene's germline CDR1 is SGHTA and CDR2 FQGNSA. DNA for the CDR3: TGTGCCAGCAGCTTAGATTACGGCAGACAGGAGAAATATGGCTACACCTTC. It specifies CASSLDYGRQEKYGYTF.

The chain couples TRBV4-2 to TRBJ1-2; perhaps TRBD1 as D (5 bases). The V gene's germline CDR1 is LGHNA and CDR2 YNFKEQ. Trimming took 0 bases from V and 0 from J, leaving 11 bases between them. This CDR3 has 16 residues. CDR3 coding DNA: TGTGCCAGCAGCCAAGATGGGGGATTAGCTAACTATGGCTACACCTTC. Protein sequence: CASSQDGGLANYGYTF.

This clone was seen only a few times. J is TRBJ1-2 and V is TRBV6-1; D call uncertain. The ends were cut back, 0 bases at V and 0 bases at J, with 8 bases in the middle. The CDR3 totals 15 residues. The germline gives CDR1 MNHNS, CDR2 SASEGT. The CDR3 sequence is CASSEAGKANYGYTF. The CDR3 DNA sequence: TGTGCCAGCAGTGAAGCGGGGAAGGCTAACTATGGCTACACCTTC.

In its sample, this clone was seen a few times. The chain couples TRBV28 to TRBJ2-7, with D possibly being TRBD1 or TRBD2 (6 bases each). Germline CDR1 is MDHEN and CDR2 is SYDVKM. CDR3 length: 12 residues. V dropped 10 bases and J dropped 6 bases, with 16 bases sitting between them. The DNA for the CDR3 is TGTGCCACCCGGCAGGGGAGGACCGAGCAGTACTTC. It yields the protein CATRQGRTEQYF.

This clone was counted between two and nine times. This rearrangement joins TRBV15 to TRBJ2-5; D might be TRBD2 (6 bases). The CDR3 covers 15 residues. The germline V and J ends were trimmed by 0 bases and 2 bases, with 10 bases remaining between them. In germline, CDR1 is LNHNV, CDR2 YYDKDF (reference sequence). The CDR3 bases are TGTGCCACCAGCAGAGATGGGGGAGGACAAGAGACCCAGTACTTC. Protein: CATSRDGGGQETQYF.

The chain uses TRBV6-6 and TRBJ2-5; the D call may be TRBD1 or TRBD2 (6 bases each). Germline assignment: CDR1 MNHNY and CDR2 SVGAGI (reference sequence). The CDR3 has 13 amino acids. V dropped 5 bases and J dropped 5 bases, with 12 bases sitting between them. The CDR3 spells CASSPRGPETQYF. The DNA for the CDR3 is TGTGCCAGCAGTCCACGGGGGCCGGAGACCCAGTACTTC.